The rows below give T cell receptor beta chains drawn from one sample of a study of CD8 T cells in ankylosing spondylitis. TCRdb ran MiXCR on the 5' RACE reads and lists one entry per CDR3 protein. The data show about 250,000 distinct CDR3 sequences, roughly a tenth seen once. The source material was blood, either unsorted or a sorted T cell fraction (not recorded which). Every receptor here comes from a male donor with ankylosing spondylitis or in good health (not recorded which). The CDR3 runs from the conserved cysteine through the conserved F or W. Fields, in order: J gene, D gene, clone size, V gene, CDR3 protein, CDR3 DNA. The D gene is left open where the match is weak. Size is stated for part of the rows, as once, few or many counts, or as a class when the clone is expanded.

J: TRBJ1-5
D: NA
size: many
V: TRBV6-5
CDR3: CASSYSMRGHQPQHF
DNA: TGTGCCAGCAGTTACTCGATGAGGGGACATCAGCCCCAGCATTTT

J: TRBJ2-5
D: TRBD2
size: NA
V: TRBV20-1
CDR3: CSASWYAGDFQETQYF
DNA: TGCAGTGCTAGCTGGTACGCGGGAGACTTTCAAGAGACCCAGTACTTC

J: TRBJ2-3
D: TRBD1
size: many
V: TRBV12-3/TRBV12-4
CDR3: CASRKGQGIDTQYF
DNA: TGTGCCAGCAGAAAAGGACAGGGGATAGATACGCAGTATTTT

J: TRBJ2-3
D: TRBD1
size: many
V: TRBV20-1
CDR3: CSAGPPGTATDTQYF
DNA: TGCAGTGCTGGCCCCCCCGGGACAGCAACAGATACGCAGTATTTT

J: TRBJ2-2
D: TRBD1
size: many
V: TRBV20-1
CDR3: CSARGTGNTGELFF
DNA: TGCAGTGCTAGAGGGACAGGGAACACCGGGGAGCTGTTTTTT

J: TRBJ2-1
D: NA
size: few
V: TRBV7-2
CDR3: CASSPFGGASYNEQFF
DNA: TGTGCCAGCAGCCCCTTTGGCGGGGCTTCCTACAATGAGCAGTTCTTC

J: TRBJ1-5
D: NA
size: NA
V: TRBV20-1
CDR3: CCASNTIGTPSNQPQHF
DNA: TGCTGTGCTAGTAACACTATCGGGACACCCAGTAATCAGCCCCAGCATTTT

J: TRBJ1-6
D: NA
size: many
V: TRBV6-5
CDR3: CASSYVRGAPLLTLHF
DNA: TGTGCCAGCAGTTACGTTCGGGGGGCCCCGCTATTAACCCTCCACTTT

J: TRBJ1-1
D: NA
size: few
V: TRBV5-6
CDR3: CASSPLWDSGEAFF
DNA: TGTGCCAGCAGCCCCCTGTGGGACTCTGGTGAAGCTTTCTTT

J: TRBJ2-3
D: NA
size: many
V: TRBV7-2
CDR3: CASSFRAGPDTQYF
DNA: TGTGCCAGCAGCTTCAGGGCTGGGCCAGATACGCAGTATTTT

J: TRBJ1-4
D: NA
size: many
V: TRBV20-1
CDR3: CSARMSGFNEKLFF
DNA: TGCAGTGCTAGAATGTCCGGGTTTAATGAAAAACTGTTTTTT

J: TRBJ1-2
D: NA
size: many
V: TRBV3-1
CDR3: CASSHTGSGRRGYTF
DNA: TGTGCCAGCAGCCATACCGGGAGCGGCCGCCGGGGCTACACCTTC

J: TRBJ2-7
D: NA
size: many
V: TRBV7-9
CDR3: CASSSLAGPGEQYF
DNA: TGTGCCAGCAGCTCGCTGGCGGGGCCGGGCGAGCAGTACTTC

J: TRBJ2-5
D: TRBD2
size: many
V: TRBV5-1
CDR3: CASSPGLAGVGETQYF
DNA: TGCGCCAGCAGCCCCGGACTAGCGGGAGTGGGAGAGACCCAGTACTTC

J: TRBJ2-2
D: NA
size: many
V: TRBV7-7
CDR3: CASSPIGDSGELFF
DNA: TGTGCCAGCAGCCCAATCGGGGATTCCGGGGAGCTGTTTTTT

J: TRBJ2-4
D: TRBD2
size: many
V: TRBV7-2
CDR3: CASSHTSGQNIQYF
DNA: TGTGCCAGCAGCCACACTAGCGGCCAAAACATTCAGTACTTC

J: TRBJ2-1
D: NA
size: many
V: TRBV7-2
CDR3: CASSLGARTHGNEQFF
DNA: TGTGCCAGCAGCTTAGGGGCTAGGACTCACGGCAATGAGCAGTTCTTC

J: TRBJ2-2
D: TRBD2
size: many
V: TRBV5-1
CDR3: CASSLGTSNTGELFF
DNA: TGCGCCAGCAGCTTGGGGACTAGCAACACCGGGGAGCTGTTTTTT

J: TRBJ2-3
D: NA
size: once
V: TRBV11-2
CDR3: CASSLDIGARTDTQYF
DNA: TGTGCCAGCAGCTTAGATATCGGGGCCCGCACAGATACGCAGTATTTT

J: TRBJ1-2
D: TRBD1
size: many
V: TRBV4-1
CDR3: CASSQPLDGTGAFGYTF
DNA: TGCGCCAGCAGCCAACCCCTAGATGGGACAGGGGCGTTCGGCTACACCTTC

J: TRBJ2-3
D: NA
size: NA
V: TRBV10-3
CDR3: CAISSRLGGREDTQYF
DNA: TGTGCCATCAGTTCCCGCCTGGGGGGGCGCGAAGATACGCAGTATTTT

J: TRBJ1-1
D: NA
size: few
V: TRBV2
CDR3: CASSESGANTEAFF
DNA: TGTGCCAGCAGTGAATCAGGGGCCAACACTGAAGCTTTCTTT

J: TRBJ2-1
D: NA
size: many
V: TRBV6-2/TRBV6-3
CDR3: CASSSSGPYNEQFF
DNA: TGTGCCAGCAGTTCCAGCGGGCCCTACAATGAGCAGTTCTTC

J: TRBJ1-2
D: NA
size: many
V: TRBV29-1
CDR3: CSVGGNGYTF
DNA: TGCAGCGTTGGGGGCAATGGCTACACCTTC

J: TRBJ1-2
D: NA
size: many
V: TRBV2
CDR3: CASRAPGTRGSHGYTF
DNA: TGTGCCAGCAGGGCGCCCGGGACCCGGGGGAGCCATGGCTACACCTTC

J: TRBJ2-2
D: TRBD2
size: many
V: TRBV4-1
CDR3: CASSQDRGVLIAGELFF
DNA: TGCGCCAGCAGCCAAGATCGGGGGGTATTAATCGCCGGGGAGCTGTTTTTT

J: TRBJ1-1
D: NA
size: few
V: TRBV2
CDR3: CASSEAGTWGTEAFF
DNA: TGTGCCAGCAGTGAAGCGGGGACCTGGGGCACTGAAGCTTTCTTT

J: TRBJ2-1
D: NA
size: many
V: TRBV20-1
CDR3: CSARVLGNEQFF
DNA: TGCAGTGCTAGGGTACTGGGGAATGAGCAGTTCTTC

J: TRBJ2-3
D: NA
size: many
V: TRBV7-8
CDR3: CASSSPGAAATQYF
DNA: TGTGCCAGCAGCTCACCCGGAGCCGCGGCTACGCAGTATTTT

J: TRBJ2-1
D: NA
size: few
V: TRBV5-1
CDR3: CASSWTGSSYNEQFF
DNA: TGCGCCAGCAGCTGGACTGGGAGCTCCTACAATGAGCAGTTCTTC

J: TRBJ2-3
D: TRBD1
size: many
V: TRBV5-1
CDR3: CASSFGQGQLAALTDTQYF
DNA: TGCGCCAGCAGCTTCGGACAGGGACAGTTGGCGGCTCTCACAGATACGCAGTATTTT

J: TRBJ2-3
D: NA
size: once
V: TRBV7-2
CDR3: CASRPGRAGDTQYF
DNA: TGTGCCAGCAGGCCCGGGAGAGCAGGGGATACGCAGTATTTT

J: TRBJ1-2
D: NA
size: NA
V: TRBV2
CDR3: CASSDSPMVDYGYTF
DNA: TGTGCCAGCAGTGATTCACCGATGGTGGACTATGGCTACACCTTC

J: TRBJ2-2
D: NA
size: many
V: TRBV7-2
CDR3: CASSVPLAGTGELFF
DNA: TGTGCCAGCAGCGTTCCCCTCGCAGGGACCGGGGAGCTGTTTTTT

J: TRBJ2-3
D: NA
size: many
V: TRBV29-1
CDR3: CSVEDQLGATDTQYF
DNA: TGCAGCGTTGAAGATCAGTTGGGGGCGACAGATACGCAGTATTTT

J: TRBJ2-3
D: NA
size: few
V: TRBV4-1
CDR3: CASSQDSSTDTQYF
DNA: TGCGCCAGCAGCCAAGACTCTAGCACAGATACGCAGTATTTT

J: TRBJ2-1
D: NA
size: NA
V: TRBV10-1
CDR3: CASSDPGPNYNEQFF
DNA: TGCGCCAGCAGTGATCCGGGGCCTAACTACAATGAGCAGTTCTTC

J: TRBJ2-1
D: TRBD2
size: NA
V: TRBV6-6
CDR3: CASGGIRPGGQFF
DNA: TGTGCCAGCGGAGGGATACGGCCGGGGGGGCAGTTCTTC

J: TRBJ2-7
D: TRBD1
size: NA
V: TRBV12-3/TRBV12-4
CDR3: CAICFLGNNWDSSSYEQYF
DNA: TGTGCCATCTGTTTTCTTGGGAATAACTGGGACAGTTCCTCCTACGAGCAGTACTTC

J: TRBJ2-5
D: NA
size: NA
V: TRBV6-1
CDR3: CASSVTRNQETQYF
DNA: TGTGCCAGCAGTGTGACGAGGAACCAAGAGACCCAGTACTTC

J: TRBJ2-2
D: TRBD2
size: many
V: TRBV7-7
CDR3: CASSSTSGGTGELFF
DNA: TGTGCCAGCAGCTCAACTAGCGGGGGCACCGGGGAGCTGTTTTTT

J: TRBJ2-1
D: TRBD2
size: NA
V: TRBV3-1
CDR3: CASSQELVAGDNEQFF
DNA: TGTGCCAGCAGCCAAGAATTGGTAGCGGGAGACAATGAGCAGTTCTTC

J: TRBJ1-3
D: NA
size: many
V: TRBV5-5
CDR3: CASSPSRTSLSGNTIYF
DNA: TGTGCCAGCAGCCCTTCCAGGACATCTCTCTCTGGAAACACCATATATTTT

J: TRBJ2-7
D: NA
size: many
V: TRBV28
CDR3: CASSFPRRSILGSGAYEQYF
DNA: TGTGCCAGCAGTTTCCCAAGAAGATCAATTTTAGGATCAGGGGCCTACGAGCAGTACTTC

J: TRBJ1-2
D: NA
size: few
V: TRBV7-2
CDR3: CASSLVAGTGGYTF
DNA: TGTGCCAGCAGCTTAGTGGCAGGGACCGGTGGCTACACCTTC

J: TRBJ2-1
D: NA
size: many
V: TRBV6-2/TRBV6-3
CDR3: CASSYFDEQFF
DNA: TGTGCCAGCAGTTATTTCGATGAGCAGTTCTTC

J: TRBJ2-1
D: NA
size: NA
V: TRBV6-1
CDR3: CASKRGPTYNEQFF
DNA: TGTGCCAGCAAAAGGGGACCAACCTACAATGAGCAGTTCTTC

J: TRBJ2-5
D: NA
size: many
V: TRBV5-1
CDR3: CASSSGLHEETQYF
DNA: TGCGCCAGCAGCTCTGGACTACACGAAGAGACCCAGTACTTC

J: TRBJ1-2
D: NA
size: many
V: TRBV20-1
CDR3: CSAAVTGSNYGYTF
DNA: TGCAGTGCCGCCGTAACAGGGTCTAACTATGGCTACACCTTC

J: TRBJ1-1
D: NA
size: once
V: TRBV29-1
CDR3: CSVNGRLGYTEAFF
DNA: TGCAGCGTTAACGGGCGGTTGGGGTACACTGAAGCTTTCTTT

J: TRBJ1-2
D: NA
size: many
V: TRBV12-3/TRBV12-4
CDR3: CASSFGQGYTF
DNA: TGTGCCAGCAGTTTCGGCCAGGGCTACACCTTC

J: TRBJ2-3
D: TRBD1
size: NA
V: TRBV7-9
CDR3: CASSYSGTDTDTQYF
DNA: TGTGCCAGCAGCTATTCCGGGACAGACACAGATACGCAGTATTTT

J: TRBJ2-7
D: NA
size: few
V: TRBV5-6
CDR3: CASSSTTREQYF
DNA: TGTGCCAGCAGCTCTACTACCCGGGAGCAGTACTTC

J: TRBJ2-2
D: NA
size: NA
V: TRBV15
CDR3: CATRETGTDTGELFF
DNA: TGTGCCACAAGGGAGACAGGTACGGACACCGGGGAGCTGTTTTTT

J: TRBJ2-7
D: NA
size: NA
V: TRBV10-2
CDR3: CASSDPLTGVGVHEQYF
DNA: TGCGCCAGCAGTGACCCCTTGACGGGGGTTGGTGTCCACGAGCAGTACTTC

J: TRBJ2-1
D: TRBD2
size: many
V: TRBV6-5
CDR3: CASSYPGGRINEQFF
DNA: TGTGCCAGCAGTTACCCGGGAGGGCGTATCAATGAGCAGTTCTTC

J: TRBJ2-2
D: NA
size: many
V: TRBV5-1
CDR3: CASSENQGTGELFF
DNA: TGCGCCAGCAGCGAAAACCAGGGGACCGGGGAGCTGTTTTTT

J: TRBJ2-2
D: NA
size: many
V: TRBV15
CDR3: CATSRVPAGELFF
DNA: TGTGCCACCAGCAGAGTGCCGGCCGGGGAGCTGTTTTTT

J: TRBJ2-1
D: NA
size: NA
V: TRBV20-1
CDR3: CSAGSTPSSYNEQFF
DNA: TGCAGTGCTGGCTCCACTCCCAGCTCCTACAATGAGCAGTTCTTC